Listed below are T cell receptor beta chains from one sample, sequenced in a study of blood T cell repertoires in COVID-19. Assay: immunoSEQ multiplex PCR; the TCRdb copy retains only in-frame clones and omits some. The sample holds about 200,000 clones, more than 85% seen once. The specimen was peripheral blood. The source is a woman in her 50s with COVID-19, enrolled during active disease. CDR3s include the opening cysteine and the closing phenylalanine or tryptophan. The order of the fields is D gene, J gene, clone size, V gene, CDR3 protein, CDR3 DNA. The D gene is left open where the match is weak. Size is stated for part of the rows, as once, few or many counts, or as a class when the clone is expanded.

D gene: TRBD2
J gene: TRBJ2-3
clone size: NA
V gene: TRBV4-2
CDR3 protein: CASSQAGGDTQYF
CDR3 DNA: TGTGCCAGCAGCCAAGCGGGGGGGGATACGCAGTATTTT

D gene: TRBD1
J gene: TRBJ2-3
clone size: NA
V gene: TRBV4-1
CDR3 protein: CASSQEKGANTDTQYF
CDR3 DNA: TGCGCCAGCAGCCAAGAAAAGGGGGCTAACACAGATACGCAGTATTTT

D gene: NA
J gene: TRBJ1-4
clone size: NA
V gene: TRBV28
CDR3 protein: CASSLGGGFRVNEKLFF
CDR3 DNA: TGTGCCAGCAGTTTAGGAGGAGGTTTTCGGGTTAATGAAAAACTGTTTTTT

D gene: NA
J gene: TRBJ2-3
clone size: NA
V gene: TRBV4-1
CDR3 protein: CASSQLQGYTDTQYF
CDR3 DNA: TGCGCCAGCAGCCAGTTACAGGGATACACAGATACGCAGTATTTT

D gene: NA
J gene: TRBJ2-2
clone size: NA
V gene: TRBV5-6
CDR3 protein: CASSLVVRGTTGELFF
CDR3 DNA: TGTGCCAGCAGCTTGGTTGTTAGGGGAACCACCGGGGAGCTGTTTTTT

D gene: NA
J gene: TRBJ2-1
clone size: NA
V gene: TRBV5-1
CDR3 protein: CASSLAQGVAEQFF
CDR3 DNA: TGCGCCAGCAGCTTGGCACAGGGTGTCGCGGAGCAGTTCTTC

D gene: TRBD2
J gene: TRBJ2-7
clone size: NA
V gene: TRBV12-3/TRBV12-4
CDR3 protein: CASRRGAAYEQYF
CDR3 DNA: TGTGCCAGCAGGCGGGGGGCTGCCTACGAGCAGTACTTC

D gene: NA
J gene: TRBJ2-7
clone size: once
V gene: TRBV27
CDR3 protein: CASSLKGDYEQYF
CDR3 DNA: TGTGCCAGCAGTTTAAAGGGAGATTACGAGCAGTACTTC

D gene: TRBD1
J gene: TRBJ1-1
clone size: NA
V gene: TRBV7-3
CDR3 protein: CASSSQGAGNTEAFF
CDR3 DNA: TGTGCCAGCAGCTCCCAGGGGGCAGGGAACACTGAAGCTTTCTTT

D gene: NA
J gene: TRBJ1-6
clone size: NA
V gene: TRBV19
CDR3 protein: CASSPGTPPGSPLHF
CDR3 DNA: TGTGCCAGTAGCCCCGGCACACCCCCAGGTTCACCCCTCCACTTT

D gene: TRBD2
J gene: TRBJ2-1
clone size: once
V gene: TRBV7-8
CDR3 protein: CASSSSGGSYNEQFF
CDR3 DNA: TGTGCCAGCAGCTCTAGCGGGGGATCCTACAATGAGCAGTTCTTC

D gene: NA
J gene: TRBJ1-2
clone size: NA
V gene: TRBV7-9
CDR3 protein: CASSLAQGSVHGYTF
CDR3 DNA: TGTGCCAGCAGCTTAGCGCAGGGTTCCGTACATGGCTACACCTTC

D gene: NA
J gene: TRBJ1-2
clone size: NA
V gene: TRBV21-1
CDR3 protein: CAALFRGSNYGYTF
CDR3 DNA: TGTGCCGCCCTATTTCGGGGGTCGAACTATGGCTACACCTTC

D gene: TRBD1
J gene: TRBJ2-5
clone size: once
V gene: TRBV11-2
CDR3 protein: CASSPDRGGTQYF
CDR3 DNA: TGTGCCAGCAGCCCGGACAGGGGTGGGACCCAGTACTTC

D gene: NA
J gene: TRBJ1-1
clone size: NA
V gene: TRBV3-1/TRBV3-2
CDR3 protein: CASSQVLGGTEAFF
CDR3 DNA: TGTGCCAGCAGCCAAGTTTTAGGGGGCACTGAAGCTTTCTTT

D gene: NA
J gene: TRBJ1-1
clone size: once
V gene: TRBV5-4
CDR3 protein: CASSLAREEAFF
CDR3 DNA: TGTGCCAGCAGCTTGGCCCGGGAGGAAGCTTTCTTT

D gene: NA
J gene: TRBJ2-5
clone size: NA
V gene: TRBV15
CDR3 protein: CATSRAGQSVGTQYF
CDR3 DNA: TGTGCCACCAGCAGGGCGGGGCAGAGCGTCGGGACCCAGTACTTC

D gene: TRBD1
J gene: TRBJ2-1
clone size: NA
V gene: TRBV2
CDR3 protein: CASSADRADYNEQFF
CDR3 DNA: TGTGCCAGCAGCGCGGACAGGGCGGACTACAATGAGCAGTTCTTC

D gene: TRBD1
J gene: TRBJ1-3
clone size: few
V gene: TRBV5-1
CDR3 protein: CASTQGAAGNTIYF
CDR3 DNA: TGCGCCAGCACGCAGGGGGCTGCTGGAAACACCATATATTTT

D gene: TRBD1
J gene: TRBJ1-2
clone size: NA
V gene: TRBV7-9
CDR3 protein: CASSPGGQGLYGYTF
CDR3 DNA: TGTGCCAGCAGCCCAGGAGGACAGGGGCTCTATGGCTACACCTTC

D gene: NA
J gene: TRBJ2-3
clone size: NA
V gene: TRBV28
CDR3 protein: CASSFRRTSTDTQYF
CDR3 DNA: TGTGCCAGCAGTTTCCGACGGACTAGCACAGATACGCAGTATTTT

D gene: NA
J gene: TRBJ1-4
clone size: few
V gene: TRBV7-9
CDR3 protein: CASSSTGREEKLFF
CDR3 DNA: TGTGCCAGCAGCTCAACAGGGAGGGAAGAAAAACTGTTTTTT

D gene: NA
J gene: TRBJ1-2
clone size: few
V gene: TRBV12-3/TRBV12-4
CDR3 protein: CASSNSDTYGYTF
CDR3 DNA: TGTGCCAGCAGTAACTCGGACACCTATGGCTACACCTTC

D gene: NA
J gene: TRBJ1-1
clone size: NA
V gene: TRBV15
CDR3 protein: CATSRDTGLLVAAFF
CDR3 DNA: TGTGCCACCAGCAGAGATACTGGGCTGTTGGTAGCGGCTTTCTTT

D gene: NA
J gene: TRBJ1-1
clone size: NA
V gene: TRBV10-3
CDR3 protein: CAISEQPGGRTEAFF
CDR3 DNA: TGTGCCATCAGTGAGCAGCCGGGGGGTCGTACTGAAGCTTTCTTT

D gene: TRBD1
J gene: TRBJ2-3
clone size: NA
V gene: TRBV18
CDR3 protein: CASSPQGAQVSTDTQYF
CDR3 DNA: TGTGCCAGCTCACCCCAGGGGGCTCAAGTAAGCACAGATACGCAGTATTTT

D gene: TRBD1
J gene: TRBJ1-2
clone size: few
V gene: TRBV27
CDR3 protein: CASSLEGRGRGDGYTF
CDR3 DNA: TGTGCCAGCAGCTTGGAAGGAAGGGGGCGAGGGGATGGCTACACCTTC

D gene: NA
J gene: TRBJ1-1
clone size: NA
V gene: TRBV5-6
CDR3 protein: CASSLARGVGNTEAFF
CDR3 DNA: TGTGCCAGCAGCTTGGCCAGGGGAGTCGGGAACACTGAAGCTTTCTTT

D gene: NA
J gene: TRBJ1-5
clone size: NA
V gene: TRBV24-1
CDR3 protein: CATSDSHINQPQHF
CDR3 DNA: TGTGCCACCAGTGACTCCCACATCAATCAGCCCCAGCATTTT

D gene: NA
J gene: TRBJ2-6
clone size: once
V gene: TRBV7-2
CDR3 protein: CASSLGAPGANVLTF
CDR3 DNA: TGTGCCAGCAGCTTAGGTGCGCCTGGGGCCAACGTCCTGACTTTC

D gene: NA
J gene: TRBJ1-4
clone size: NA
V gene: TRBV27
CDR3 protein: CASSLSSNGNEKLFF
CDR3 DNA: TGTGCCAGCAGTTTATCAAGTAACGGTAATGAAAAACTGTTTTTT

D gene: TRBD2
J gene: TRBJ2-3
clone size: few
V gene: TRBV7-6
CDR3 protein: CASSNLGAGGTDTQYF
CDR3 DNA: TGTGCCAGCAGCAATCTAGGAGCGGGGGGCACAGATACGCAGTATTTT

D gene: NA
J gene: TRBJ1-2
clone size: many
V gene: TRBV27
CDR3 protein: CASSPRTGGYTF
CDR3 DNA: TGTGCCAGCAGTCCCCGCACAGGTGGCTACACCTTC

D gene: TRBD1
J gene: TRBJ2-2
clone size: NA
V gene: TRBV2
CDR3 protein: CASSEAEGGEETGELFF
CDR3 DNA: TGTGCCAGCAGTGAAGCAGAAGGGGGCGAGGAAACCGGGGAGCTGTTTTTT

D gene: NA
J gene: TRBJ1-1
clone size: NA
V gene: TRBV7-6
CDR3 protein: CASSLLAGTTIEAFF
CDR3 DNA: TGTGCCAGCAGCTTACTTGCCGGGACAACTATAGAAGCTTTCTTT

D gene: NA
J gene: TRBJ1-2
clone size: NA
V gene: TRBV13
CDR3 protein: CASSSGGGVGYGYTF
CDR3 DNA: TGTGCCAGCAGCTCCGGAGGGGGGGTCGGCTATGGCTACACCTTC

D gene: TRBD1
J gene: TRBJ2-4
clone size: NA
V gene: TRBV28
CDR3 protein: CASSLRQGGNIQYF
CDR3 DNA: TGTGCCAGCAGTTTAAGACAGGGCGGAAACATTCAGTACTTC

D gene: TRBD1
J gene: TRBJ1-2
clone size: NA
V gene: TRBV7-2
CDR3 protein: CASSLRTGDGYTF
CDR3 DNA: TGTGCCAGCAGCTTAAGGACAGGGGATGGCTACACCTTC

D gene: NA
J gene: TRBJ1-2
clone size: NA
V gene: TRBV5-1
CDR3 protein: CASSLGQQYGYTF
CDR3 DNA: TGCGCCAGCAGCTTGGGACAGCAGTATGGCTACACCTTC

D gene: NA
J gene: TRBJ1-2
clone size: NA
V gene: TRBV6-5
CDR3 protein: CASSSSRTGSGGGYTF
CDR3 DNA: TGTGCCAGCAGTTCTTCCCGGACCGGGAGTGGAGGCGGCTACACCTTC

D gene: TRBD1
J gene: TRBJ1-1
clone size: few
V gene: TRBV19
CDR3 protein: CASSSLWTGLNTEAFF
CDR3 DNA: TGTGCCAGTAGTTCCCTTTGGACAGGGCTGAACACTGAAGCTTTCTTT

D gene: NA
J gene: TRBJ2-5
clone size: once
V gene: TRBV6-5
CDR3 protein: CASATGTPPRTQYF
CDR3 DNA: TGTGCCAGCGCCACCGGGACTCCTCCCAGGACCCAGTACTTC

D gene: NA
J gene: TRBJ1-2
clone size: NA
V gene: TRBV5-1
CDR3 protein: CASSTYADPNYGYTF
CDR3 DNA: TGCGCCAGCAGCACCTACGCGGATCCAAACTATGGCTACACCTTC

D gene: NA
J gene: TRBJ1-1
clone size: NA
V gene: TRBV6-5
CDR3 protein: CASSAGRDTEAFF
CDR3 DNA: TGTGCCAGCAGCGCGGGACGGGACACTGAAGCTTTCTTT

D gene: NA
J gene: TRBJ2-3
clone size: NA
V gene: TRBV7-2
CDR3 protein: CASSWGGIDTQYF
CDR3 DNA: TGTGCCAGCAGCTGGGGGGGCATAGATACGCAGTATTTT

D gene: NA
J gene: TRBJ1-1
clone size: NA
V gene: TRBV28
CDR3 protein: CASSLGSPAFF
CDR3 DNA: TGTGCCAGCAGTTTGGGCAGCCCAGCTTTCTTT

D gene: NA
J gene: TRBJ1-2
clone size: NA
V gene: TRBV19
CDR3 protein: CASSISDGYTF
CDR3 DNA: TGTGCCAGTAGCATCAGTGATGGCTACACCTTC

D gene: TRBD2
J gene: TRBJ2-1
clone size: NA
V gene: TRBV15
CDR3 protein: CATSRGLFTGGPGGRAEQFF
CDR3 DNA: TGTGCCACCAGCAGAGGTTTATTCACGGGGGGGCCCGGTGGGCGAGCTGAGCAGTTCTTC

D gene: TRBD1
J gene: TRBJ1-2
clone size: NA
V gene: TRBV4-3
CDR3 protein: CASSPAGGQGANYGYTF
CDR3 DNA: TGCGCCAGCAGCCCAGCCGGTGGACAGGGAGCAAACTATGGCTACACCTTC

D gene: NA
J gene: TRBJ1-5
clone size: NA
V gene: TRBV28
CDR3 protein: CASSLGQGVAYNQPQHF
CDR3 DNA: TGTGCCAGCAGTTTAGGGCAGGGTGTTGCTTACAATCAGCCCCAGCATTTT

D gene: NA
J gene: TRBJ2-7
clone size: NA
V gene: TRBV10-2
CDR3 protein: CASSESWIQGSYEQYF
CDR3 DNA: TGCGCCAGCAGTGAGTCGTGGATCCAGGGTTCCTACGAGCAGTACTTC

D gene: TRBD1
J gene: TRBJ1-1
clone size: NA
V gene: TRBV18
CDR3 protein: CASSPSDRAYAEAFF
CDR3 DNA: TGTGCCAGCTCACCGTCGGACAGGGCGTATGCTGAAGCTTTCTTT

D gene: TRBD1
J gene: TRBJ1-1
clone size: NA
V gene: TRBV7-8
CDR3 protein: CASSRGGSLNTEAFF
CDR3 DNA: TGTGCCAGTAGCCGAGGGGGCAGTTTGAACACTGAAGCTTTCTTT

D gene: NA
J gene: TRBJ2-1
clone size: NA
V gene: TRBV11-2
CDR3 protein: CASSRGYNEQFF
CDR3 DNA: TGTGCCAGCAGCCGGGGATACAATGAGCAGTTCTTC

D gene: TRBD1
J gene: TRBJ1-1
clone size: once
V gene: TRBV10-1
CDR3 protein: CASAGQVNTEAFF
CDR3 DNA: TGCGCCAGCGCGGGACAGGTGAACACTGAAGCTTTCTTT

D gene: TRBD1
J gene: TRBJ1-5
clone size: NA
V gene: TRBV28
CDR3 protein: CASIRTGGLSQPQHF
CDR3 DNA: TGTGCCAGCATCCGGACAGGGGGCCTTTCCCAGCCCCAGCATTTT

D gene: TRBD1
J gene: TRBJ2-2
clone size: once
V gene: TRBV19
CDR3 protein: CASSKWTGVTGELFF
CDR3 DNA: TGTGCCAGTAGTAAATGGACAGGGGTTACCGGGGAGCTGTTTTTT

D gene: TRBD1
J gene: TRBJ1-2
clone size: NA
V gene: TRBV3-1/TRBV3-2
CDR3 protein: CASSQRDRGYGYTF
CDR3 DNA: TGTGCCAGCAGCCAACGGGACAGGGGGTATGGCTACACCTTC